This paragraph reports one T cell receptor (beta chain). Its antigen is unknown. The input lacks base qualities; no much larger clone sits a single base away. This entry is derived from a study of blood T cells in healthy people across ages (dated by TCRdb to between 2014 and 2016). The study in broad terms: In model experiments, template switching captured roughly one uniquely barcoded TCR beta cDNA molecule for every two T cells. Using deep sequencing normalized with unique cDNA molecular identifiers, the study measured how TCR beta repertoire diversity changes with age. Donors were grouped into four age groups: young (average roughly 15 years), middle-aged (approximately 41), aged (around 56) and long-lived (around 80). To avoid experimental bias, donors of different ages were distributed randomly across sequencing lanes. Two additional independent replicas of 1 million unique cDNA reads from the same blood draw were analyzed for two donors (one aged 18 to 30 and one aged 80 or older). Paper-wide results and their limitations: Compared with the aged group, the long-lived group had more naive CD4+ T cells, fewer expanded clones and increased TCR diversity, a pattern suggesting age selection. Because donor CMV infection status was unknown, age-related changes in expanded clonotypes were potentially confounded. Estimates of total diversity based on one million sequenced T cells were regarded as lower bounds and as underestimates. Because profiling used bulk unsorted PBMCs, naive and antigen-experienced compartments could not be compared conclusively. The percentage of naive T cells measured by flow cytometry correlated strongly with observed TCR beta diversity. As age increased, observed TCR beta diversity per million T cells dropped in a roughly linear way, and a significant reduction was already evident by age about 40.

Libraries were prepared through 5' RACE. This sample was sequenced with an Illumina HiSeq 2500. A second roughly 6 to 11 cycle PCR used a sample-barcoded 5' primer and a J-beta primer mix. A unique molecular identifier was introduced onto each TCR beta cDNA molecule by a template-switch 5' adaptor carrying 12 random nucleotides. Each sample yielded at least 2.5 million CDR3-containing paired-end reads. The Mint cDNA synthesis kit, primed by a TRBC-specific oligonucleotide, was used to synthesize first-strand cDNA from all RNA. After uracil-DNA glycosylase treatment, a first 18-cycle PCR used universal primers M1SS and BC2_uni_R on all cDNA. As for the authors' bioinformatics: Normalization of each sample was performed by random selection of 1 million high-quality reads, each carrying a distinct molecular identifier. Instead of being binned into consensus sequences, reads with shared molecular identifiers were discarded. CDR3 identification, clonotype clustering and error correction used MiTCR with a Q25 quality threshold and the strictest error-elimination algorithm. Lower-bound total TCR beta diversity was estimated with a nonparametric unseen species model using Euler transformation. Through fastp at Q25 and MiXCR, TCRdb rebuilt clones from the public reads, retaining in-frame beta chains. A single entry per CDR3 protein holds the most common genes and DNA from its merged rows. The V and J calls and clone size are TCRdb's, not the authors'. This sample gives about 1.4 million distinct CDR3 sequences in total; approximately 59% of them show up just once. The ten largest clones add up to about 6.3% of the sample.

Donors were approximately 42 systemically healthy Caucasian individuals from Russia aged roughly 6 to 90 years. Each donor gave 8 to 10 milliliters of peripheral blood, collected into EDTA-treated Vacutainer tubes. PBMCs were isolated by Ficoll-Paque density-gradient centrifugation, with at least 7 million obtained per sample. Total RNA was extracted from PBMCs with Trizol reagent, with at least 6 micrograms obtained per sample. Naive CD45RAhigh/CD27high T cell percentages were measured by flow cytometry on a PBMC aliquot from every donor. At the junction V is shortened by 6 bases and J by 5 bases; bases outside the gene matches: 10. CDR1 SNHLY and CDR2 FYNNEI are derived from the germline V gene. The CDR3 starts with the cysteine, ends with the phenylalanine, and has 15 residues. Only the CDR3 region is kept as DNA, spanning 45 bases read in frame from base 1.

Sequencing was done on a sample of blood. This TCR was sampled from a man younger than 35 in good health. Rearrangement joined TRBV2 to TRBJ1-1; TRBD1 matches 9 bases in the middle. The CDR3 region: CASSETGGWGTEAFF. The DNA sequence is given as TGTGCCAGCAGCGAGACAGGGGGATGGGGGACTGAAGCTTTCTTT.